A selection of T cell receptor beta chains follows, all from one sample in a study of identifying expanded T cells in peripheral blood. Libraries were prepared by immunoSEQ multiplex PCR; TCRdb keeps only in-frame clonotypes and omits some of them. The sample has 84,000 or so clones; about 88% are singletons. The sequenced sample was blood. The receptors shown here come from a person aged 18-70 years in good health. Each CDR3 is given with its conserved first and last residue. A D gene is named only where the DNA matches it firmly. Rows give clone size only sometimes, using once, few, many, or a class for an expanded clone.

d_call j_call v_call clone_size cdr3_nt cdr3_aa
. TRBJ1-1 TRBV29-1 once TGCAGCGTTGTGGGACCAGGACGGATGAACACTGAAGCTTTCTTT CSVVGPGRMNTEAFF
. TRBJ2-2 TRBV29-1 . TGCAGCGTTCTGGCAGGGGCAGCGAACACCGGGGAGCTGTTTTTT CSVLAGAANTGELFF
. TRBJ1-4 TRBV5-1 . TGCGCCAGCAGCCCTGACACAAGCTATGAAAAACTGTTTTTT CASSPDTSYEKLFF
TRBD2 TRBJ2-2 TRBV7-9 . TGTGCCAGCATGGGACTAGCGGGCCTCAACACCGGGGAGCTGTTTTTT CASMGLAGLNTGELFF
. TRBJ1-5 TRBV29-1 . TGCAGCGTTGTGAGGGGGGATCAGCCCCAGCATTTT CSVVRGDQPQHF
. TRBJ1-5 TRBV6-5 . TGTGCCACCGTTAGGGGGTTGGGACAGCCCCAGCATTTT CATVRGLGQPQHF
. TRBJ2-1 TRBV28 few TGTGCCAGCAGTCCCTCGGGACGGGAGAGCAATGAGCAGTTCTTC CASSPSGRESNEQFF
. TRBJ1-1 TRBV29-1 . TGCAGCGTTGCGGGAGGGGGGACTGAAGCTTTCTTT CSVAGGGTEAFF
. TRBJ2-2 TRBV2 . TGTGCCAGCAGAGGTCCGGGTGGCGGGGAGCTGTTTTTT CASRGPGGGELFF
TRBD1 TRBJ1-2 TRBV28 . TGTGCCAGCAGACCGACAGGGGGCCCCTATGGCTACACCTTC CASRPTGGPYGYTF
. TRBJ2-7 TRBV7-9 . TGTGCCAGCAGCCCCGACAGTTCTTACGAGCAGTACTTC CASSPDSSYEQYF
. TRBJ2-3 TRBV5-1 . TGCGCCAGCTCCCTCCGCTCCCCGGGACTCAACACAGATACGCAGTATTTT CASSLRSPGLNTDTQYF
. TRBJ1-2 TRBV6-5 . TGTGCCAGCAGTTACTCCTCAGAGAATAACTATGGCTACACCTTC CASSYSSENNYGYTF
TRBD1 TRBJ1-4 TRBV4-3 . TGCGCCAGCAGCCAAAGACAGGGAAAACTGTTTTTT CASSQRQGKLFF
. TRBJ1-3 TRBV30 . TGTGCCTGGACCCGGGGCCAGTCCTCTGGAAACACCATATATTTT CAWTRGQSSGNTIYF
TRBD2 TRBJ2-1 TRBV7-2 . TGTGCCAGCAGCCATGGGACTAGCGCCAATGAGCAGTTCTTC CASSHGTSANEQFF
. TRBJ2-3 TRBV28 . TGTGCCAGCAGTTTACGAGGGGGGCGGACAGATACGCAGTATTTT CASSLRGGRTDTQYF
. TRBJ1-2 TRBV7-2 . TGTGCCAGCAGCCTCACTGATAACTATGGCTACACCTTC CASSLTDNYGYTF
. TRBJ1-5 TRBV5-6 few TGTGCCAGCAGCCTGGGTGCGGGCAATCAGCCCCAGCATTTT CASSLGAGNQPQHF
TRBD2 TRBJ2-3 TRBV9 . TGTGCCAGCAGCACCAGATTCGGACTAGCGGTGGATAGCACAGATACGCAGTATTTT CASSTRFGLAVDSTDTQYF
. TRBJ1-4 TRBV7-2 . TGTGCCAGCAGCTTACAGACAGCTATGAATGAAAAACTGTTTTTT CASSLQTAMNEKLFF
. TRBJ1-5 TRBV18 . TGTGCCAGCTCACGGGGGACTGAAAATCAGCCCCAGCATTTT CASSRGTENQPQHF
. TRBJ1-2 TRBV30 . TGTGCCTGGCTTGGGGGGTATGGCTACACCTTC CAWLGGYGYTF
. TRBJ2-1 TRBV5-5 . TGTGCCAGCACCCTAACGGAGGAGCAGTTCTTC CASTLTEEQFF
TRBD1 TRBJ1-4 TRBV4-2 . TGTGCCAGCAGCCGACCGGGACAGGCCCTTAATGAAAAACTGTTTTTT CASSRPGQALNEKLFF
. TRBJ1-2 TRBV4-3 once TGCGCCAGCAGCCAAGGATTTTCGGGGGACTATGGCTACACCTTC CASSQGFSGDYGYTF
TRBD2 TRBJ2-1 TRBV11-2 . TGTGCCAGCAGCTTCGGGGCGGGGGGGCCCTTCGACTACAATGAGCAGTTCTTC CASSFGAGGPFDYNEQFF
TRBD2 TRBJ2-5 TRBV12-5 . TGTGCTAGTGTCCCGACTAGCGGGAGTTGGGAGACCCAGTACTTC CASVPTSGSWETQYF
TRBD1 TRBJ2-7 TRBV6-5 . TGTGCCAGCAGTCGGGACAGGGAGTACGAGCAGTACTTC CASSRDREYEQYF
TRBD2 TRBJ2-3 TRBV11-3 . TGTGCCAGCAGCTCCTCGGGACTAGCGGGAACAGATACGCAGTATTTT CASSSSGLAGTDTQYF